This T cell receptor (beta chain) was retrieved from a study of CDR3 diversity in severe acne. Using its own MiXCR run on the PCR reads, TCRdb lists one record per CDR3 protein. This table holds tens of thousands of distinct CDR3 sequences, under 65% found once. Germline V gene data show CDR1 as MGHRA and CDR2 as YSYEKL. V dropped 0 bases and J dropped 8 bases, with 10 bases sitting between them. The CDR3 has 13 residues. The receptor comes from a male donor in good health, without acne. The sequenced material came from blood. V is TRBV4-1 and J is TRBJ1-2, with D uncertain. CDR3 nucleotides: TGCGCCAGCAGCCAAGAACGGTCCGGCGGCTACACCTTC. Translation: CASSQERSGGYTF.